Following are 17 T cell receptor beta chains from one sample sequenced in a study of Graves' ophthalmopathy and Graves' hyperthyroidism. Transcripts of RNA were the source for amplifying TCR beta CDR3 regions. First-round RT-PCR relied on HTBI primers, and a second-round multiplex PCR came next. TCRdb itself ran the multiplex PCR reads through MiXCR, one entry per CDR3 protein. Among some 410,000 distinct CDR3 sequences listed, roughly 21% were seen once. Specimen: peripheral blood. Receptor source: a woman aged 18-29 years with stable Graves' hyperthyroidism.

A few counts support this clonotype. The CDR3 nucleotides read TGCAGTGCTAGAGGGTTAGGGAGCTCCTACGAGCAGTACTTC. Protein product: CSARGLGSSYEQYF. The rearrangement links TRBV20-1 to TRBJ2-7; the D gene is possibly TRBD2 (5 bases). The germline CDR1 and CDR2 sequences are DFQATT and SNEGSKA (reference sequence). Deletions cut 1 base from V and 0 bases from J, with 10 bases between. The CDR3 length is 14 residues.

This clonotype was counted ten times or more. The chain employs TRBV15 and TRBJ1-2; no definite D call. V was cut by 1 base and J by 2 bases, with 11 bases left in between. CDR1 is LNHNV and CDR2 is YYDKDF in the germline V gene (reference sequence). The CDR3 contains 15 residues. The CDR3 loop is CATSRVLAGNYGYTF. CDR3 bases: TGTGCCACCAGCAGAGTTCTGGCGGGGAACTATGGCTACACCTTC.

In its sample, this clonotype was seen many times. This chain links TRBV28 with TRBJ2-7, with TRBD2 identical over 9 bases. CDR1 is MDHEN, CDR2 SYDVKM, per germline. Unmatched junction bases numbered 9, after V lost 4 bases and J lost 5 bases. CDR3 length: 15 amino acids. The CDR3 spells CASSSGGLAGHEQYF. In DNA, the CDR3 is TGTGCCAGCAGTTCGGGGGGCCTAGCGGGGCACGAGCAGTACTTC.

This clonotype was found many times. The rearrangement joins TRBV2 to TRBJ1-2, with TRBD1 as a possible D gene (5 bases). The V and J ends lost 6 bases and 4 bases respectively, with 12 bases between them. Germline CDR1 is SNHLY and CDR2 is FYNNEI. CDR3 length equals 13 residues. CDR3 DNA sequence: TGTGCCAGCAGGGGGTGGGGGTCCTATGGCTACACCTTC. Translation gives CASRGWGSYGYTF.

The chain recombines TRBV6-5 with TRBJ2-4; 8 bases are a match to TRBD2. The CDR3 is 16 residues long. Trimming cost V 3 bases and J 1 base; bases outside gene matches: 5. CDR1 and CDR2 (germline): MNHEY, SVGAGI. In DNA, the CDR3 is TGTGCCAGCAGTTATCCGGGGACTAGGGCCAAAAACATTCAGTACTTC. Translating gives CASSYPGTRAKNIQYF.

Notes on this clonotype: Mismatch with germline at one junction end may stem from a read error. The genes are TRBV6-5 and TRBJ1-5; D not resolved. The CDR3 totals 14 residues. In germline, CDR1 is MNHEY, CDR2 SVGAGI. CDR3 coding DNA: TGTGCCAGCAGTTACGACGGTAGCAATCAGCCCCTGCACTTT. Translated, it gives CASSYDGSNQPLHF.

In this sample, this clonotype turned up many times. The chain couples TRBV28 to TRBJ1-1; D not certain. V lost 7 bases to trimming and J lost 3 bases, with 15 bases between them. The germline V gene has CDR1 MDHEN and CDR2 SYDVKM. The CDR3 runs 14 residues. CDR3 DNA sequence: TGTGCCAGCACCCCAATGAAGCTCGACACTGAAGCTTTCTTT. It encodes CASTPMKLDTEAFF. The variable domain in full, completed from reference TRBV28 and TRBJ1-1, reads DVKVTQSSRYLVKRTGEKVFLECVQDMDHENMFWYRQDPGLGLRLIYFSYDVKMKEKGDIPEGYSVSREKKERFSLILESASTNQTSMYLCASTPMKLDTEAFFGQGTRLTVV.

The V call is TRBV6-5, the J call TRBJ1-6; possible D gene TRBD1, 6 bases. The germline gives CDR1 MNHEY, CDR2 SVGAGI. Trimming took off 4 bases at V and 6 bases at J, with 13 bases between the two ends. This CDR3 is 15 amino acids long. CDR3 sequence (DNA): TGTGCCAGCAGTTCCTACAGGGAGGGTAATTCACCCCTCCACTTT. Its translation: CASSSYREGNSPLHF.

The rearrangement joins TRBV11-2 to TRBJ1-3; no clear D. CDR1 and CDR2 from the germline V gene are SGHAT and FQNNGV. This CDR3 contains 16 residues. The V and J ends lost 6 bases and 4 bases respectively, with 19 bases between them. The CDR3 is CASSSPYGHGGNTIYF. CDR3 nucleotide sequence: TGTGCCAGCAGTTCACCTTATGGGCACGGAGGAAACACCATATATTTT.

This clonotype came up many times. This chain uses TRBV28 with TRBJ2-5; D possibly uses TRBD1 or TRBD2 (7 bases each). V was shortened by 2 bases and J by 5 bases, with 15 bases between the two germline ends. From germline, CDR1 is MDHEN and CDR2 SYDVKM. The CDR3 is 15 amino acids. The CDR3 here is CASSLAQGGRETQYF. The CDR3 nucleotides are TGTGCCAGCAGTTTAGCGCAGGGGGGGAGGGAGACCCAGTACTTC.

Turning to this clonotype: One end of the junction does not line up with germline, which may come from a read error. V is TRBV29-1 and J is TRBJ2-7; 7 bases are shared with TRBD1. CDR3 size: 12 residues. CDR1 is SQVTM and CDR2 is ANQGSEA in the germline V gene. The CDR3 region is CSVERGGYDQYF. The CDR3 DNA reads TGCAGCGTAGAGAGAGGGGGCTACGATCAGTACTTC.

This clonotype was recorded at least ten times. CDR3 DNA sequence: TGCGCCAGCAGCCAAGAAATACAAGCTCGGGTATTACCCTATGGCTACACCTTC. This sequence encodes CASSQEIQARVLPYGYTF. The V and J genes are TRBV4-3 and TRBJ1-2; D unclear. The CDR3 spans 18 residues. V was pared by 0 bases and J by 4 bases, with 21 bases between. Germline CDR1 is LGHNA and CDR2 is YSLEER.

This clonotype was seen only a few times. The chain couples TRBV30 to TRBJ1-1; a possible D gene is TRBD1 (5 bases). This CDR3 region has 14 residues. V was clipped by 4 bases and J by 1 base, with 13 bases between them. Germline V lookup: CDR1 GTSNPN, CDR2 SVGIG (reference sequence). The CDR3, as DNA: TGTGCCTGGAACGCCTACGGGACGAACACTGAAGCTTTCTTT. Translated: CAWNAYGTNTEAFF.

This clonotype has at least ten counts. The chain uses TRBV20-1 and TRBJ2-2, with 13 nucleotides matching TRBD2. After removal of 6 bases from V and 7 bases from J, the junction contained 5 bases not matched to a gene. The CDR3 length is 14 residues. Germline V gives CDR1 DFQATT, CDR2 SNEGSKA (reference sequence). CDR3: CSADGTSGDGELFF. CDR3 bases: TGCAGTGCCGATGGGACTAGCGGGGACGGGGAGCTGTTTTTT.

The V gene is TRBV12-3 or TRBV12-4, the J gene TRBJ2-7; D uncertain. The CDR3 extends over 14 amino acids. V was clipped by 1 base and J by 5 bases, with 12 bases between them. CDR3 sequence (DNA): TGTGCCAGCAGTTTAGGACTCCTTGCGGACGAGCAGTACTTC. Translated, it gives CASSLGLLADEQYF.

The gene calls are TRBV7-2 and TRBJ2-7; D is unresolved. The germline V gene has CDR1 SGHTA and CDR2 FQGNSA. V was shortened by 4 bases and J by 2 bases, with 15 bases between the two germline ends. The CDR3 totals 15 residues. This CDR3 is CASSSAAARTYEQYF. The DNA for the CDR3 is TGTGCCAGCAGCTCCGCCGCGGCTCGCACCTACGAGCAGTACTTC.

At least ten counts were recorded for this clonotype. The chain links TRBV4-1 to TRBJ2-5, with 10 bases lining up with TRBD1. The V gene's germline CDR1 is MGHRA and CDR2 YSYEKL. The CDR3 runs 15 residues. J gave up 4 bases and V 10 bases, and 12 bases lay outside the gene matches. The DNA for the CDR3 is TGCGCCACCAGAGGACCGGGACAGGGGAGAGAGACCCAGTACTTC. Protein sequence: CATRGPGQGRETQYF.